This TCR beta chain was recovered during a study of shared clonotypes between healthy human individuals. Points from the study as a whole: Across subsets, estimated richness was generally greater for naive than for memory populations. Relative to their counterparts shared across all four donors, non-shared clonotypes exhibited diminished generation probabilities. Depth was large, yet rarefaction showed that sorted-subset sequencing was incomplete. Across a few donors, naive CD4 shared roughly 5%, naive CD8 more than 3%, memory CD4 over 2%, memory CD8 0.4% to 0.5%.

V lost 0 bases to trimming and J lost 3 bases, with 6 bases between them. CDR1 is MNHEY and CDR2 is SMNVEV in the germline V gene (reference sequence). This CDR3 contains 14 residues. Produced via immunoSEQ multiplex PCR; TCRdb's table is partial and in-frame only. The sample records 450,000 to 700,000 clones, around 95% being singletons. Comments on this clone: Its antigen is currently unknown.

Positive CCR7 selection of CD45RO-negative cells yielded the naive CD8 cells, and terminally differentiated effector memory CD45RA+ cells were excluded. The sequence derives from a woman aged 25 to 39 in good health. The J gene is TRBJ1-5, the V gene TRBV27; no clear D. The sample was naive CD8+ T cells sorted from blood. The CDR3 nucleotides are TGTGCCAGCAGTTTATCCCCTTACAATCAGCCCCAGCATTTT. Its protein is CASSLSPYNQPQHF.